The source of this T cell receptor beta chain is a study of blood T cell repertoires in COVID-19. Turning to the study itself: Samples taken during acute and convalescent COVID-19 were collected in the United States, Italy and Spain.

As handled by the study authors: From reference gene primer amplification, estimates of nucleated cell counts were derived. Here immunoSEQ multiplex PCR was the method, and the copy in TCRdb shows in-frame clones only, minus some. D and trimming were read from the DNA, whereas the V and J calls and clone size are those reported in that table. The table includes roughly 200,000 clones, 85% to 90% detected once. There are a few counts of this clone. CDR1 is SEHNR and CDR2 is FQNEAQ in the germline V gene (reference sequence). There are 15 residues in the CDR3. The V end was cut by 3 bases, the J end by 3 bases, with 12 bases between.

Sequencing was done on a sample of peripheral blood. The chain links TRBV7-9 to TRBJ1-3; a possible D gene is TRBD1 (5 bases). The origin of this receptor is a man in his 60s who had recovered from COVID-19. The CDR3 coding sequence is TGTGCCAGCAGCTTTCCGGGGGGACGTGGAAACACCATATATTTT. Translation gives CASSFPGGRGNTIYF.